What follows are 32 T cell receptor beta chains derived from one specimen sequenced in a study of blood T cell repertoires in COVID-19. The assay was immunoSEQ multiplex PCR, and TCRdb's table has in-frame clones only and misses some. The data contain 90,000 to 110,000 clones, 80% to 90% of them singletons. The sequencing input was peripheral blood. All receptors come from a woman aged 70-85 years with acute or convalescent COVID-19.

The chain couples TRBV7-2 to TRBJ1-5; 7 positions agree with TRBD1. The CDR3 covers 15 residues. V lost 3 bases to trimming and J lost 7 bases; unmatched junction nucleotides: 9. Germline CDR1 reads SGHTA; CDR2 reads FQGNSA. CDR3 region: CASSLDNYRGQPQHF. In nucleotides, the CDR3 is TGTGCCAGCAGCTTGGACAACTACAGGGGCCAGCCCCAGCATTTT.

The chain recombines TRBV27 with TRBJ2-1; 8 nucleotides match TRBD2. Germline assignment: CDR1 MNHEY and CDR2 SMNVEV (reference sequence). This CDR3 contains 19 residues. The J segment lost 0 bases and the V segment lost 0 bases, leaving 10 bases of the junction unmatched. CDR3 amino acids: CASSLSTYYLAGSYNEQFF. CDR3 bases: TGTGCCAGCAGTTTATCTACCTATTATCTAGCGGGCTCCTACAATGAGCAGTTCTTC.

CDR3 loop: CAISEPPYSNQPQHF. The CDR3 nucleotides are TGTGCCATCAGTGAGCCTCCGTATAGCAATCAGCCCCAGCATTTT. The chain couples TRBV10-3 to TRBJ1-5; D unclear. Per germline, CDR1 ENHRY and CDR2 SYGVKD. V lost 2 bases to trimming and J lost 0 bases, with 8 bases between them. CDR3 length: 15 amino acids.

This clone was seen just once. The chain has TRBV27 and TRBJ2-2, with 12 nucleotides matching TRBD1. Per germline, CDR1 MNHEY and CDR2 SMNVEV (reference sequence). CDR3 length equals 16 residues. V lost 5 bases and J lost 8; bases outside the gene matches: 9. The DNA of the CDR3 is TGTGCCAGCAGTCACACCGGGACAGGGGGCGCGGGGGAGCTGTTTTTT. It encodes CASSHTGTGGAGELFF.

The V call is TRBV9, the J call TRBJ2-2, with D tentatively TRBD2 (6 bases). The CDR3 is 15 amino acids. Trimming removed 3 bases from V and 0 bases from J, with 9 bases in between. Germline CDR1 SGDLS, CDR2 YYNGEE. In DNA form, the CDR3 reads TGTGCCAGCAGCGCCGGGACTTCGAACACCGGGGAGCTGTTTTTT. This encodes CASSAGTSNTGELFF.

This chain uses TRBV5-4 with TRBJ1-6; D may be TRBD1 (6 bases). The germline V and J ends were trimmed by 5 bases and 5 bases, with 14 bases remaining between them. Germline loops: CDR1 SGHNT, CDR2 YYREEE (reference sequence). The CDR3 runs to 15 residues. The CDR3 sequence: CASRSGVSDNSPLHF. CDR3 coding DNA: TGTGCCAGCAGATCAGGGGTATCCGATAATTCACCCCTCCACTTT. Filled out from reference TRBV5-4 and TRBJ1-6, the complete variable domain reads ETGVTQSPTHLIKTRGQQVTLRCSSQSGHNTVSWYQQALGQGPQFIFQYYREEENGRGNFPPRFSGLQFPNYSSELNVNALELDDSALYLCASRSGVSDNSPLHFGNGTRLTVT.

The chain carries TRBV3-1 (or the pseudogene TRBV3-2) and TRBJ1-2; D is unresolved. This CDR3 has 13 amino acids. Germline CDR1 reads LGHDT; CDR2 reads YNNKEL (reference sequence). Trimming took 6 bases from V and 1 from J, leaving 9 bases between them. CDR3 bases: TGTGCCAGCAGTCAGACATTTAACTATGGCTACACCTTC. Translating it yields CASSQTFNYGYTF.

The chain joins TRBV14 to TRBJ2-4; 9 bases line up with TRBD1. The CDR3 consists of 18 residues. The V and J ends lost 0 bases and 0 bases, in that order; junction bases with no gene match: 6. Germline-derived CDR1 and CDR2 are SGHDN and FVKESK. This CDR3 reads CASSQEVGTGLAKNIQYF. CDR3 in DNA: TGTGCCAGCAGCCAAGAGGTTGGGACAGGGCTAGCCAAAAACATTCAGTACTTC.

The CDR3 region is CASSLDRAAPGELFF. The DNA for the CDR3 is TGTGCCAGCAGCTTGGACCGCGCCGCGCCCGGGGAGCTGTTTTTT. The genes are TRBV5-6 and TRBJ2-2; no firm D call. Germline V CDR1 and CDR2: SGHDT, YYEEEE. The length of the CDR3 is 15 residues. Trimming left V 0 bases short and J 6 bases short, with 12 bases between.

The gene calls are TRBV7-9 and TRBJ2-5; no firm D call. With 5 bases removed from V and 5 bases from J, the gap between germline ends came to 9 bases. Germline CDR1 SEHNR, CDR2 FQNEAQ (reference sequence). This CDR3 contains 12 residues. The CDR3 coding sequence is TGTGCCAGCAGCACGGGTTGGGAGACCCAGTACTTC. Translation gives CASSTGWETQYF.

Only one count was recorded for this clone. This chain uses TRBV5-1 with TRBJ2-5; 13 positions match TRBD2. J gave up 3 bases and V 4 bases, and 9 bases lay outside the gene matches. Germline CDR1 is SGHRS and CDR2 is YFSETQ. The CDR3 totals 17 residues. Here the CDR3 reads CASSTRTSGSREETQYF. CDR3 DNA sequence: TGCGCCAGCAGCACCCGGACTAGCGGGAGTAGGGAAGAGACCCAGTACTTC.

The chain couples TRBV5-6 to TRBJ2-1, with 11 bases fitting TRBD2. V shed 3 bases and J 6 bases; nucleotides not matched to a gene: 11. Per the germline V gene, CDR1 is SGHDT and CDR2 is YYEEEE. The CDR3 runs to 17 residues. CDR3 in amino acids: CASSWRKLAGVINEQFF. CDR3 sequence (DNA): TGTGCCAGCAGCTGGAGGAAACTAGCGGGAGTGATCAATGAGCAGTTCTTC.

The chain's CDR3 is CASSQDRFYEQYF. The CDR3 DNA follows: TGCGCCAGCAGCCAAGACAGGTTCTACGAGCAGTACTTC. The rearrangement links TRBV4-3 to TRBJ2-7; D unresolved. This CDR3 is 13 amino acids long. Germline CDR1 and CDR2: LGHNA and YSLEER. V was pared by 0 bases and J by 3 bases, with 6 bases between.

This clone is a singleton in its sample. The chain recombines TRBV7-2 with TRBJ2-1; 12 nucleotides match TRBD2. Losses at the gene ends were 1 base for V and 8 bases for J; bases not matched to a gene: 6. The CDR3 totals 16 residues. Per the germline V gene, CDR1 is SGHTA and CDR2 is FQGNSA. CDR3 nucleotide sequence: TGTGCCAGCAGCTTAGTAGCTAGCGGGGGGGCCCATGAGCAGTTCTTC. It encodes CASSLVASGGAHEQFF.

The chain employs TRBV29-1 and TRBJ1-1; tentative D call: TRBD1 (5 bases). The CDR3 consists of 13 residues. Germline V gene sequence: CDR1 SQVTM, CDR2 ANQGSEA. CDR3 nucleotides: TGCAGTGTGATCGCGGGACTGGACACTGAAGCTTTCTTT. It specifies CSVIAGLDTEAFF.

The chain employs TRBV28 and TRBJ2-3; a possible D gene is TRBD2 (6 bases). The CDR3 is 14 amino acids. Trimming cost V 7 bases and J 2 bases, with 13 bases left between them. Germline assignment: CDR1 MDHEN and CDR2 SYDVKM. The CDR3 spells CASIGGLLTDTQYF. The CDR3, as DNA: TGTGCCAGCATTGGGGGACTTCTCACAGATACGCAGTATTTT. The variable domain in full, completed from reference TRBV28 and TRBJ2-3, reads DVKVTQSSRYLVKRTGEKVFLECVQDMDHENMFWYRQDPGLGLRLIYFSYDVKMKEKGDIPEGYSVSREKKERFSLILESASTNQTSMYLCASIGGLLTDTQYFGPGTRLTVL.

J is TRBJ2-1 and V is TRBV19, with 16 positions matching TRBD2. The germline CDR1 and CDR2 sequences are LNHDA and SQIVND (reference sequence). CDR3 length equals 16 residues. V lost 5 bases and J lost 7; bases outside the gene matches: 5. The CDR3 nucleotides read TGTGCCAGTAGTCCGGGACTAGCGGGAGGGGAAAATGAGCAGTTCTTC. Translated, it gives CASSPGLAGGENEQFF.

The chain is built from TRBV10-3 and TRBJ1-2; the match to TRBD1 covers 7 bases. The germline V gene has CDR1 ENHRY and CDR2 SYGVKD. The CDR3 runs 14 residues. The trim removed 6 bases at V and 2 bases at J, leaving 6 bases unmatched. The CDR3 nucleotides are TGTGCCATCAGGGCGGGGACAGAAAACTATGGCTACACCTTC. It translates to CAIRAGTENYGYTF.

The rearrangement uses TRBV6-2 or TRBV6-3 and TRBJ2-7, with TRBD2 matching over 14 bases. Germline V gene lookup returns CDR1 MNHEY and CDR2 SVGEGT. This CDR3 is 18 amino acids long. The junction had 10 bases not matched to a gene; V was cut back by 2 bases and J by 4 bases. CDR3 sequence (DNA): TGTGCCAGCAGTTACGCAAGGGGACTAGCGGGAGTGTCGTACGAGCAGTACTTC. Protein product: CASSYARGLAGVSYEQYF.

This clone was seen just once. The genes are TRBV5-4 and TRBJ2-3; 7 bases agree with TRBD2. Germline CDR1 is SGHNT and CDR2 is YYREEE (reference sequence). There are 15 residues in the CDR3. J gave up 0 bases and V 1 base, and 2 bases lay outside the gene matches. The CDR3: CASSLLLASTDTQYF. CDR3 sequence (DNA): TGTGCCAGCAGCTTGTTACTAGCGAGCACAGATACGCAGTATTTT.

This chain joins TRBV27 and TRBJ2-1; TRBD2 aligns across 9 bases. The length of the CDR3 is 14 residues. The V gene end was trimmed by 7 bases and the J gene end by 3 bases; junction bases not matched to a gene: 4. CDR1 is MNHEY and CDR2 is SMNVEV in the germline V gene (reference sequence). The CDR3 nucleotides read TGTGCCAGCAAAGGTAGCGGGGGCTACAATGAGCAGTTCTTC. Encoded protein: CASKGSGGYNEQFF.

The chain combines TRBV2 with TRBJ1-2; 7 bases align to TRBD1. The V segment lost 6 bases and the J segment 0 bases; nucleotides outside the gene matches: 4. The CDR3 is 14 residues long. Germline CDR1 reads SNHLY; CDR2 reads FYNNEI. As DNA, the CDR3 is TGTGCCAGCAGGGGGACAGCATCTAACTATGGCTACACCTTC. Its translation: CASRGTASNYGYTF.

This clone was detected only a few times. The genes are TRBV29-1 and TRBJ2-1; D is unresolved. The V and J ends lost 8 bases and 0 bases respectively, with 14 bases between them. CDR1 SQVTM and CDR2 ANQGSEA come from the germline V gene. The CDR3 is 14 amino acids. CDR3 in amino acids: CSSGPPSSYNEQFF. DNA of the CDR3: TGCAGCTCGGGCCCTCCGAGCTCCTACAATGAGCAGTTCTTC.

This clone has a single count. This chain uses TRBV11-1 with TRBJ1-2; D gene unclear. Between the trimmed V and J ends, which lost 5 bases and 4 bases, there was a span of 17 bases. Germline CDR1 and CDR2: SGHAT and FQDESV (reference sequence). The CDR3 has 15 amino acids. The CDR3 protein is CASSPQDPGVYGYTF. The DNA of the CDR3 is TGTGCCAGCAGCCCTCAAGACCCGGGTGTCTATGGCTACACCTTC.

The V gene is TRBV6-2 or TRBV6-3, the J gene TRBJ1-5; D unclear. Germline V gene lookup returns CDR1 MNHEY and CDR2 SVGEGT. Trimming took off 3 bases at V and 9 bases at J, with 9 bases between the two ends. The CDR3 has 12 residues. The CDR3 reads CASSYTDRPQHF. CDR3 DNA sequence: TGTGCCAGCAGTTATACAGACCGGCCCCAGCATTTT.

The chain combines TRBV19 with TRBJ2-2; TRBD2 agrees at 8 bases. V shed 8 bases, J shed 4 bases, and the junction held 9 bases outside the gene matches. Germline V gene lookup returns CDR1 LNHDA and CDR2 SQIVND (reference sequence). The CDR3 spans 15 residues. This chain's CDR3 is CASGGSGRATGELFF. In nucleotides, the CDR3 is TGTGCCAGTGGGGGGAGCGGGAGAGCCACCGGGGAGCTGTTTTTT.

The chain links TRBV6-5 to TRBJ2-7; 8 positions match TRBD2. V shed 2 bases and J 5 bases; nucleotides not matched to a gene: 5. Germline CDR1 MNHEY, CDR2 SVGAGI. The CDR3 loop spans 14 amino acids. The CDR3 here is CASSYRGGHHEQYF. The CDR3 coding sequence is TGTGCCAGCAGTTACCGGGGGGGGCATCACGAGCAGTACTTC.

This clone was counted once. The rearrangement links TRBV30 to TRBJ1-2; D perhaps matches TRBD1 (5 bases). V gave up 3 bases and J gave up 5 bases, with 13 bases separating them. CDR1 is GTSNPN and CDR2 is SVGIG in the germline V gene (reference sequence). The CDR3 is 13 residues long. The CDR3 DNA reads TGTGCCTGGAGCGGGGGTTTTGGGTATGGCTACACCTTC. Residues: CAWSGGFGYGYTF.

As regards this clone: The sample has other DNA sequences that encode this CDR3 too. The rearrangement uses TRBV7-2 and TRBJ1-1, with a tentative D call TRBD1 (6 bases). The CDR3 loop spans 13 amino acids. CDR1 is SGHTA and CDR2 is FQGNSA in the germline V gene. V lost 3 bases and J 1 base, leaving 6 bases between the germline ends. CDR3 region: CASSLGQNTEAFF. Written as DNA, the CDR3 is TGTGCCAGCAGCTTGGGACAGAACACTGAAGCTTTCTTT.

The J gene is TRBJ1-2, the V gene TRBV7-2; 9 bases line up with TRBD1. Losses at the gene ends were 1 base for V and 8 bases for J; bases not matched to a gene: 11. CDR3 length: 16 amino acids. CDR1 SGHTA and CDR2 FQGNSA come from the germline V gene. Here the CDR3 reads CASSLDRKDRGRGYTF. In nucleotides, the CDR3 is TGTGCCAGCAGCTTAGACCGAAAAGACAGGGGGAGAGGCTACACCTTC.

V and J are TRBV27 and TRBJ2-1; 8 bases agree with TRBD1. Germline CDR1 MNHEY, CDR2 SMNVEV (reference sequence). V trimming: 6 bases; J trimming: 6 bases; junction bases outside the gene matches: 10. The length of the CDR3 is 15 residues. The CDR3 nucleotides read TGTGCCAGCAGCAAGGACAGGGCTCCCACCAATGAGCAGTTCTTC. Its protein is CASSKDRAPTNEQFF.

The CDR3 coding sequence is TGTGCCAGCAGTCCGTACAGGGGGCAGCGTTCACCCCTCCACTTT. Protein product: CASSPYRGQRSPLHF. The chain is built from TRBV28 and TRBJ1-6, with TRBD1 matching over 9 bases. Per the germline V gene, CDR1 is MDHEN and CDR2 is SYDVKM. J gave up 9 bases and V 5 bases, and 8 bases lay outside the gene matches. The CDR3 has 15 residues.